Listed below are T cell receptor beta chains from one sample, sequenced in a study of T cells in Graves' hyperthyroidism and ophthalmopathy. A single record per CDR3 protein comes from TCRdb applying MiXCR to the multiplex PCR reads. This sample has a few hundred thousand distinct CDR3 sequences, with approximately 17% found just once. The specimen was blood. These receptor sequences come from a woman between 18 and 29 years old with Graves' ophthalmopathy. The conserved cysteine and the conserved F or W are not part of the CDR3 here. The D gene is left open where the match is weak.

V	J	length	D	CDR3
TRBV19	TRBJ2-7	11	.	ASSVDGSYEQY
TRBV7-2	TRBJ1-1	13	.	ASSLAADLNTEAF
TRBV7-9	TRBJ1-4	15	.	ASSLGLGGAGNEKLF
TRBV20-1	TRBJ1-1	14	.	SASPSLFGPNTEAF
TRBV19	TRBJ1-1	15	.	ASSIGLTGTPNTEAF
TRBV12-3/TRBV12-4	TRBJ2-3	15	TRBD1	ASSLAMTGDGADTQY
TRBV6-1	TRBJ1-3	12	.	ASSLRDGGNTIY
TRBV7-8	TRBJ2-1	13	.	ASIQDSSSYNEQF
TRBV24-1	TRBJ1-2	10	TRBD1	ATRRDSGGYT
TRBV12-3/TRBV12-4	TRBJ1-2	13	TRBD1	ASSTGRGPNYGYT
TRBV27	TRBJ1-1	11	.	VSSFPGNTEAF
TRBV6-2/TRBV6-3	TRBJ2-5	14	TRBD1	ASSYSTGRGQETQY
TRBV30	TRBJ1-1	9	.	AWRGAGEAF
TRBV6-1	TRBJ2-5	12	.	ASSQGLRQETQY
TRBV5-1	TRBJ2-5	12	TRBD2	ASKSRLAEETQY
TRBV20-1	TRBJ2-1	12	TRBD1	SAREGTGLNEQF
TRBV2	TRBJ1-5	12	.	ASRGRGLKQPQH
TRBV4-1	TRBJ1-2	14	TRBD1	ASSQADDRGRGGYT
TRBV7-9	TRBJ2-2	14	.	ASSPPGGKNTGELF
TRBV7-9	TRBJ2-3	13	TRBD2	ASSSPGLASDTQY
TRBV6-1	TRBJ2-1	14	.	ASSELIQDIYNEQF
TRBV18	TRBJ2-3	12	.	ASSPSRATDTQY
TRBV6-1	TRBJ2-1	13	TRBD1	ASSPDRGRNNEQF
TRBV2	TRBJ2-7	10	.	ASRGTFYEQY
TRBV28	TRBJ2-7	11	.	ASSLGGVNEQY
TRBV7-2	TRBJ2-3	12	.	ASSFLGVVDTQY
TRBV7-9	TRBJ1-5	14	TRBD1	ASSSATGGNNQPQH
TRBV4-2	TRBJ2-7	13	.	ASSRGRDTRYEQY
TRBV20-1	TRBJ2-1	10	.	SARVQGNEQF
TRBV7-3	TRBJ2-3	14	TRBD2	ASSPETSGRFDTQY
TRBV15	TRBJ2-4	15	.	ATSRDEGLLAKNIQY